This T cell receptor (beta chain) was captured by sequencing in a study of shared clonotypes between healthy human individuals. Looking at the study overall: CD4 naive cells filled three plates per donor, CD4 memory three, CD8 naive two and CD8 memory one.

The study's findings and limits: Sampling was confined to blood; repertoires within tissues likely differ. A handful of donors shared about 4.5% of their naive CD4 clonotypes.

Germline CDR1 reads MDHEN; CDR2 reads SYDVKM. V was shortened by 0 bases and J by 5 bases, with 26 bases between the two germline ends. The CDR3 runs to 19 residues. Only in-frame clones appear in the TCRdb table, and some are missing; sequencing was by immunoSEQ multiplex PCR. This sample has roughly 2 million clones; approximately 94% occur once, and the top ten carry about 1.1%. Terminally differentiated effector memory CD45RA+ cells were excluded by CCR7 positive selection of CD45RO-negative cells. A remark on this clone: Its cognate antigen is unknown.

Sequenced: naive CD8+ T cells sorted from blood. V is TRBV28 and J is TRBJ2-7, with D tentatively TRBD1 or TRBD2 (5 bases each). The TCR sequence derives from a young man in good health. DNA for the CDR3: TGTGCCAGCAGTTTATGGTACTTGAGGGCTGGACAAAACACAGACGAGCAGTACTTC. This translates into CASSLWYLRAGQNTDEQYF.